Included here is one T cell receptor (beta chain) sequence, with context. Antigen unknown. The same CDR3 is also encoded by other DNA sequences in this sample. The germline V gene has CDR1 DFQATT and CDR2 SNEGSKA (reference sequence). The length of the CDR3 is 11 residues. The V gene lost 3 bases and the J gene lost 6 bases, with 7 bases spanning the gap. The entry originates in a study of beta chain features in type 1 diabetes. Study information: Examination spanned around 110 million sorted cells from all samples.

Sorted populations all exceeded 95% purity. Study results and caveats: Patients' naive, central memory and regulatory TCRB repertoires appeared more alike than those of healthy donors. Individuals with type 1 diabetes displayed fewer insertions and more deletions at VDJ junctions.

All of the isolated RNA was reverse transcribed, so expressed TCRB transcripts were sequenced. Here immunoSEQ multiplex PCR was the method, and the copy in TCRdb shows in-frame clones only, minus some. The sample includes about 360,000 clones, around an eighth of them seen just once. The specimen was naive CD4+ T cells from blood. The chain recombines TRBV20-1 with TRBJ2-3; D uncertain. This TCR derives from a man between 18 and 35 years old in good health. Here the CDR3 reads CSASARDTQYF. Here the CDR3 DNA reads TGCAGTGCTAGCGCTCGGGATACGCAGTATTTT.